One T cell receptor beta chain is described in this entry. Antigen specificity is unknown. PCR employed 60 Vbeta and 13 Jbeta primers. Assay: immunoSEQ multiplex PCR; the TCRdb copy retains only in-frame clones and omits some. The profile covers around 150,000 clones, with roughly 76% appearing a single time and around 3.7% taken by the ten largest. This sample stems from a study of cytomegalovirus exposure and HLA in healthy donors. Study-level information: Genotyping showed 81% of almost 400 donors falling in the Caucasian-associated ancestry cluster.

Whole-study findings and limits: A later analysis showed TCR association rates differing by HLA locus, peaking at DRB1 and lowest at HLA-C. Data from an earlier analysis indicated that most TCR beta V segments were productive either about 90% or about 30% of the time. Accurate predictions that matched the HLA-A and HLA-B alleles of most subjects were reportedly made from TCR beta sequences.

The germline V gene encodes CDR1 ENHRY and CDR2 SYGVKD. The CDR3 contains 15 residues. Trimming shortened V by 3 bases and J by 5 bases, and 16 bases separated the two germline ends. The specimen was PBMCs. This TCR derives from a man in his late teens or twenties in good health and CMV-seronegative. This chain connects TRBV10-3 to TRBJ2-5; a possible D gene is TRBD2 (7 bases). As DNA, the CDR3 is TGTGCCATCAGTGAAGGGGGGGATCTGGGGGAGACCCAGTACTTC. It yields the protein CAISEGGDLGETQYF.